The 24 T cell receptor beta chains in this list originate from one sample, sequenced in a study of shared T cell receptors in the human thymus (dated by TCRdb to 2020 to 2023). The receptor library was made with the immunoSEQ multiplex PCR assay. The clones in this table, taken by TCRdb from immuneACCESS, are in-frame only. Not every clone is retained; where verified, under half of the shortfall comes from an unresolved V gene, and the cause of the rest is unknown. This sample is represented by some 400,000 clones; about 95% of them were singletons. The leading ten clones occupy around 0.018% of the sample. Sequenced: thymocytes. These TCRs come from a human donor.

The CDR3 here is CASSPMSSGSFYNEQFF. In DNA, the CDR3 is TGTGCCAGCAGCCCCATGAGTAGCGGGAGTTTCTACAATGAGCAGTTCTTC. This chain uses TRBV7-2 with TRBJ2-1, with 9 bases aligning to TRBD2. V shed 5 bases and J 3 bases; nucleotides not matched to a gene: 11. Germline CDR1 and CDR2: SGHTA and FQGNSA. The CDR3 covers 17 residues.

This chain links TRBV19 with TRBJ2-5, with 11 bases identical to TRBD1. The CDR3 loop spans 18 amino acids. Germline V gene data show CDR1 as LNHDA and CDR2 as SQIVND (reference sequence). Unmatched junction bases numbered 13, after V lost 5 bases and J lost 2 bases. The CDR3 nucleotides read TGTGCCAGTAGTCCCCAGGGGGGACAGGGGGTAAGGCAAGAGACCCAGTACTTC. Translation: CASSPQGGQGVRQETQYF.

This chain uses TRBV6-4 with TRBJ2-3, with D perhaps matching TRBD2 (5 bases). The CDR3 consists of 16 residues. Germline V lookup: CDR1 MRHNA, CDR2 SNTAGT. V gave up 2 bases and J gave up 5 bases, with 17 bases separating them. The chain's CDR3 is CASSDPAGEAGDTQYF. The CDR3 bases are TGTGCCAGCAGTGACCCGGCCGGGGAAGCTGGAGATACGCAGTATTTT.

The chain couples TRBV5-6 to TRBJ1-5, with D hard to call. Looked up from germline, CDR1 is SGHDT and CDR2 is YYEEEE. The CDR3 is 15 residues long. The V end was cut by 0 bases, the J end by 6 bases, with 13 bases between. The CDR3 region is CASSLGLGLGQPQHF. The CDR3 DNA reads TGTGCCAGCAGCTTGGGTCTAGGGTTGGGTCAGCCCCAGCATTTT.

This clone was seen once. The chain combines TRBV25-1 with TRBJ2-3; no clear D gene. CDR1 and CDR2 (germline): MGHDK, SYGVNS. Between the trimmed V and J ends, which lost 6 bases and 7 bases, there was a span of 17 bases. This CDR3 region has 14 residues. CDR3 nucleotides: TGTGCCAGCAGCCCAAGGTTCCCATTCAATACGCAGTATTTT. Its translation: CASSPRFPFNTQYF.

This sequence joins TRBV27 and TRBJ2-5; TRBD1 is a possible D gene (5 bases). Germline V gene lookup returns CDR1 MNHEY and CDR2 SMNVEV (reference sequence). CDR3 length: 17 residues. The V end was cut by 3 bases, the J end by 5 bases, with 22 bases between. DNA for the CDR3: TGTGCCAGCAGTTTCCTCAGGGATTATGTTCATAGGGAGACCCAGTACTTC. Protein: CASSFLRDYVHRETQYF.

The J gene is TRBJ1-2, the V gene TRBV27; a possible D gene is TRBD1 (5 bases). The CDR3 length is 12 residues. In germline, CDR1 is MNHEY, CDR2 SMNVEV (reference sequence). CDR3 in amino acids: CAREGEGYGYTF. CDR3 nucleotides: TGTGCGAGGGAAGGGGAAGGCTATGGCTACACCTTC.

In DNA form, the CDR3 reads TGTGCCAGCAGTTCACCGGGACTAGCGGACTCCTACGAGCAGTACTTC. Its protein is CASSSPGLADSYEQYF. J is TRBJ2-7 and V is TRBV28, with TRBD2 matching 11 bases. Germline lookup yields CDR1 MDHEN and CDR2 SYDVKM. CDR3 length: 16 amino acids. V shed 4 bases and J 0 bases; nucleotides not matched to a gene: 5.

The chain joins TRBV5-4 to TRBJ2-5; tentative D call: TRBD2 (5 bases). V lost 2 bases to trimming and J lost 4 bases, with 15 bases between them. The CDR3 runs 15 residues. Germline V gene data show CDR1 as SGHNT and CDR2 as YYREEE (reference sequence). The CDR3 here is CASSLSGPTAETQYF. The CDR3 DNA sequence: TGTGCCAGCAGCTTAAGCGGCCCAACAGCAGAGACCCAGTACTTC.

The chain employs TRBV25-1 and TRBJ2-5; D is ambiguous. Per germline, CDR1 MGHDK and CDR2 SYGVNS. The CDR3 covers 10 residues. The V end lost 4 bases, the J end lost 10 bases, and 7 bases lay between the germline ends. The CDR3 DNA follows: TGTGCCAGCAGTGCACTTCTCCAGTACTTC. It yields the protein CASSALLQYF.

The CDR3 bases are TGCAGCGTCCAGGCTCACTCTGGGGCCAACGTCCTGACTTTC. Protein product: CSVQAHSGANVLTF. The rearrangement uses TRBV29-1 and TRBJ2-6; D is unresolved. V lost 6 bases, J lost 0 bases, and 9 bases lay in between. Per the germline V gene, CDR1 is SQVTM and CDR2 is ANQGSEA. This CDR3 region has 14 residues. Full variable domain (missing parts from reference TRBV29-1 and TRBJ2-6): SAVISQKPSRDICQRGTSLTIQCQVDSQVTMMFWYRQQPGQSLTLIATANQGSEATYESGFVIDKFPISRPNLTFSTLTVSNMSPEDSSIYLCSVQAHSGANVLTFGAGSRLTVL.

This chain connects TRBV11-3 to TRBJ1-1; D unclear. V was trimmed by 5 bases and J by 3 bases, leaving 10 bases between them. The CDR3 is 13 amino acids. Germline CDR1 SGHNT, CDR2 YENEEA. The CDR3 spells CASSPGLDTEAFF. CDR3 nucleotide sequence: TGTGCCAGCAGCCCCGGGCTAGACACTGAAGCTTTCTTT.

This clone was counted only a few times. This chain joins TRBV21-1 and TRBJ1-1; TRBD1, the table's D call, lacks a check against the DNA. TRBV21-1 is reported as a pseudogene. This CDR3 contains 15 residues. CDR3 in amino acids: CASSKGSGLNTEAFF. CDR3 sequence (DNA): TGTGCCAGCAGCAAAGGGTCAGGGTTGAACACTGAAGCTTTCTTT.

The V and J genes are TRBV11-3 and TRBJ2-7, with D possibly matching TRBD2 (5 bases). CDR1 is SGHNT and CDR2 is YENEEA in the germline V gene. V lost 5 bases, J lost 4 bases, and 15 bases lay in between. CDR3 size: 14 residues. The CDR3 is CASSPLGISYEQYF. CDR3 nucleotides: TGTGCCAGCAGCCCGCTCGGGATCTCATACGAGCAGTACTTC.

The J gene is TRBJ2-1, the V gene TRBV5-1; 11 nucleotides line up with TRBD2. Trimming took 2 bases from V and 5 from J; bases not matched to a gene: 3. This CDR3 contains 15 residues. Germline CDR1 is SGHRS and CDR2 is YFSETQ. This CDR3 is CASSLTSGGNNEQFF. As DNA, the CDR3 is TGCGCCAGCAGCTTAACTAGCGGGGGTAACAATGAGCAGTTCTTC.

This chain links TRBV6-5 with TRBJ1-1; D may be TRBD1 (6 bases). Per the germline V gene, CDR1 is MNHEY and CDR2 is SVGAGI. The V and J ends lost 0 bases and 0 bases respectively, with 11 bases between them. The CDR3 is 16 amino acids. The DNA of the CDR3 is TGTGCCAGCAGTTACTCGATCGGGGGCTTGAACACTGAAGCTTTCTTT. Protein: CASSYSIGGLNTEAFF.

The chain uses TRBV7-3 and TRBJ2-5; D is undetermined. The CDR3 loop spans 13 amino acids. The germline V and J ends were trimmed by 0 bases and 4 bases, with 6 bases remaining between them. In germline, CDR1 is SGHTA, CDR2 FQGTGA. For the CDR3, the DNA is TGTGCCAGCAGCTTAACGTCGGGAGAGACCCAGTACTTC. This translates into CASSLTSGETQYF.

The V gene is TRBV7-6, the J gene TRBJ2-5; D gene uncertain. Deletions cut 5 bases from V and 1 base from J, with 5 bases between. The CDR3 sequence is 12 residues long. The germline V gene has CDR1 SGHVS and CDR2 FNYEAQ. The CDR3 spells CASSILQETQYF. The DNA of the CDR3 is TGTGCCAGCAGCATACTCCAAGAGACCCAGTACTTC.

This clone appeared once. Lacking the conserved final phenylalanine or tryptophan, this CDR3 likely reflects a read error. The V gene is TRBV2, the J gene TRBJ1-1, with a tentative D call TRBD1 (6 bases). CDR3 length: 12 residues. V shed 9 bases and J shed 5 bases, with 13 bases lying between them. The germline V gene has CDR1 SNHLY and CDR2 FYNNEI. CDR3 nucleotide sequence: TGTGCCAGTATCAGGGGTGGAACTGAAGCTTTCCTT. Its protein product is CASIRGGTEAFL.

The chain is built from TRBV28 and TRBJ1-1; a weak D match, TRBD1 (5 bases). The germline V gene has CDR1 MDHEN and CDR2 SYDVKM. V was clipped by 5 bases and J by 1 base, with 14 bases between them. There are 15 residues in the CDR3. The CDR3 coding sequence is TGTGCCAGCAGTAGGAGGGGAGGGAGGAACACTGAAGCTTTCTTT. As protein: CASSRRGGRNTEAFF.

Written as DNA, the CDR3 is TGTGCCAGCAACCTAGCGGAAGCCTACACCGGGGAGCTGTTTTTT. It specifies CASNLAEAYTGELFF. The chain recombines TRBV2 with TRBJ2-2, with 7 bases lining up with TRBD2. The CDR3 totals 15 residues. J lost 3 bases, V lost 7 bases, and 8 bases had no gene match. CDR1 and CDR2 from the germline V gene are SNHLY and FYNNEI.

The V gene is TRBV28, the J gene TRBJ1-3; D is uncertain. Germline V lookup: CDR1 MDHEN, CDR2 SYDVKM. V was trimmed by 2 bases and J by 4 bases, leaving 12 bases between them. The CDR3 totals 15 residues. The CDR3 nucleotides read TGTGCCAGCAGTTTACTTCTTAACCCCGGAAACACCATATATTTT. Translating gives CASSLLLNPGNTIYF.

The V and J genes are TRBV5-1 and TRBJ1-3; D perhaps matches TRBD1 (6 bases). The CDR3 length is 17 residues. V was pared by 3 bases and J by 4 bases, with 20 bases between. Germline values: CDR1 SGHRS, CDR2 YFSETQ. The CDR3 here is CASSSGQPLLRGNTIYF. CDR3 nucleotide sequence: TGCGCCAGCAGCTCCGGACAGCCTCTCCTTAGAGGAAACACCATATATTTT.

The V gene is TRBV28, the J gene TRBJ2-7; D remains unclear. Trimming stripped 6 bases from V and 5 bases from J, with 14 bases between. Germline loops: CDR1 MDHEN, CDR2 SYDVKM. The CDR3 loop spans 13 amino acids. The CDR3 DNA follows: TGTGCCAGCAGCTGTAAAATAAACCACGAGCAGTACTTC. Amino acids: CASSCKINHEQYF. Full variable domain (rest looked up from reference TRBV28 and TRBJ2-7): DVKVTQSSRYLVKRTGEKVFLECVQDMDHENMFWYRQDPGLGLRLIYFSYDVKMKEKGDIPEGYSVSREKKERFSLILESASTNQTSMYLCASSCKINHEQYFGPGTRLTVT.